This TCR beta chain was retrieved from a study of T cells in Graves' hyperthyroidism and ophthalmopathy. The investigators amplified TCR beta CDR3 regions from RNA transcripts. A set of HTBI primers served as the primers for a first-round RT-PCR of the TCR CDR3. One entry per CDR3 protein results from TCRdb running MiXCR on the multiplex PCR reads. The sample records about 350,000 distinct CDR3 sequences, approximately 18% being singletons. Fresh peripheral blood, approximately 9.6 ml, yielded the PBMCs. In its sample, this clonotype was seen many times. Germline CDR1 LGHDT, CDR2 YNNKEL (reference sequence). Trimming pared 0 bases from V and 7 bases from J, leaving 8 bases between. The CDR3 covers 13 residues.

This receptor was identified in a woman aged 30 to 39 with Graves' hyperthyroidism that later progressed to Graves' ophthalmopathy. Sequencing was performed on blood. The chain employs TRBV3-1 and TRBJ2-3; unclear D gene. CDR3 protein: CASSQDAAHTQYF. The DNA of the CDR3 is TGTGCCAGCAGCCAAGACGCGGCTCATACGCAGTATTTT.